The present T cell receptor beta chain was sequenced within a study of T cell responses to AZD1222 COVID-19 vaccine. Looked up from germline, CDR1 is SGHVS and CDR2 is FQNEAQ. The ends were cut back, 1 base at V and 1 base at J, with 7 bases in the middle. The CDR3 sequence is 14 residues long. Study-wide findings and caveats: Baseline antibody screening turned up just a handful of seropositive AZD1222 recipients. Clonal diversity was possibly underestimated; the donors were predominantly white British and more often female.

Here immunoSEQ multiplex PCR was the method, and the copy in TCRdb shows in-frame clones only, minus some. This sample yields about 150,000 clones, of which around 85% are seen a single time; roughly 6.9% belongs to the top ten. With respect to this clone: The antigen remains unidentified.

The gene calls are TRBV7-8 and TRBJ1-2; the D is unclear. The TCR originated in an adult who had recovered from COVID-19. The source was peripheral blood, collected after recovery from COVID-19. The chain's CDR3 is CASSLGGSNYGYTF. DNA of the CDR3: TGTGCCAGCAGCTTAGGAGGGAGTAACTATGGCTACACCTTC.